The next 16 T cell receptor beta chains were all read from a single sample in a study of T cell responses to AZD1222 COVID-19 vaccine. Some clones are missing from TCRdb's copy, which holds only in-frame ones; the method was immunoSEQ multiplex PCR. The sample includes some 150,000 clones, about 86% seen only once; the top ten take about 4.8%. The specimen comprised peripheral blood, sampled 28 days after the second AZD1222 dose. These TCRs come from an adult who received the AZD1222 COVID-19 vaccine.

The chain carries TRBV7-6 and TRBJ1-2; 9 bases line up with TRBD1. J gave up 5 bases and V 3 bases, and 4 bases lay outside the gene matches. Germline V CDR1 and CDR2: SGHVS, FNYEAQ. This CDR3 has 14 amino acids. The CDR3 DNA reads as TGTGCCAGCAGCTTGGGACAGGGCGGGTATGGCTACACCTTC. Translating it yields CASSLGQGGYGYTF.

The J gene is TRBJ1-4, the V gene TRBV25-1; D is unclear. Germline CDR1 reads MGHDK; CDR2 reads SYGVNS. The CDR3 consists of 15 residues. Between the trimmed V and J ends, which lost 5 bases and 5 bases, there was a span of 15 bases. Written as DNA, the CDR3 is TGTGCCAGCAGTCGTACGGGCCTGTCGAATGAAAAACTGTTTTTT. Its translation is CASSRTGLSNEKLFF.

The chain has TRBV28 and TRBJ1-5; D unclear. The CDR3 totals 16 residues. In germline, CDR1 is MDHEN, CDR2 SYDVKM. V was trimmed by 8 bases and J by 0 bases, leaving 17 bases between them. The CDR3, as DNA: TGTGCCAGCGGATCCCCCCCGGGCTATAGCAATCAGCCCCAGCATTTT. This sequence encodes CASGSPPGYSNQPQHF.

V usage is TRBV7-9 and J usage is TRBJ1-1; D perhaps matches TRBD1 (6 bases). CDR1 is SEHNR and CDR2 is FQNEAQ in the germline V gene (reference sequence). CDR3 size: 13 residues. The ends were cut back, 7 bases at V and 5 bases at J, with 14 bases in the middle. This CDR3 reads CASTSQGPTEAFF. Written as DNA, the CDR3 is TGTGCCAGCACCTCACAGGGCCCTACTGAAGCTTTCTTT. The complete variable domain, with remaining parts taken from reference TRBV7-9 and TRBJ1-1, reads DTGVSQNPRHKITKRGQNVTFRCDPISEHNRLYWYRQTLGQGPEFLTYFQNEAQLEKSRLLSDRFSAERPKGSFSTLEIQRTEQGDSAMYLCASTSQGPTEAFFGQGTRLTVV.

A few counts support this clone. The chain links TRBV2 to TRBJ1-2, with unresolved D. The CDR3 length is 15 residues. Germline loops: CDR1 SNHLY, CDR2 FYNNEI. Deletions cut 5 bases from V and 7 bases from J, with 20 bases between. The CDR3 here is CASSSPGSGLGGYTF. In DNA form, the CDR3 reads TGTGCCAGCAGTTCCCCGGGTTCAGGCTTGGGTGGCTACACCTTC.

This clone was counted once. The CDR3 spells CASSQDWTATNEKLFF. CDR3 bases: TGCGCCAGCAGCCAAGATTGGACTGCAACTAATGAAAAACTGTTTTTT. This rearrangement joins TRBV4-1 to TRBJ1-4; D gene unclear. Trimming took off 0 bases at V and 0 bases at J, with 8 bases between the two ends. The germline gives CDR1 MGHRA, CDR2 YSYEKL. The CDR3 consists of 16 residues.

CDR3 coding DNA: TGTGCCAGCTCACCACAGGGGGGTACCCAAAACTATGGCTACACCTTC. Its protein is CASSPQGGTQNYGYTF. V and J are TRBV18 and TRBJ1-2; TRBD1 is a possible D gene (6 bases). The V end was cut by 1 base, the J end by 2 bases, with 14 bases between. This CDR3 contains 16 residues. CDR1 is KGHSH, CDR2 LQKENI, per germline. The variable domain in full, with the rest retrieved from reference TRBV18 and TRBJ1-2, is NAGVMQNPRHLVRRRGQEARLRCSPMKGHSHVYWYRQLPEEGLKFMVYLQKENIIDESGMPKERFSAEFPKEGPSILRIQQVVRGDSAAYFCASSPQGGTQNYGYTFGSGTRLTVV.

This clone came up a few times. The J gene is TRBJ1-2, the V gene TRBV10-3; D may be TRBD1 (5 bases). V was shortened by 3 bases and J by 4 bases, with 6 bases between the two germline ends. Germline loops: CDR1 ENHRY, CDR2 SYGVKD. This CDR3 comprises 12 residues. CDR3 in amino acids: CAISEGTYGYTF. The CDR3 nucleotides are TGTGCCATCAGTGAAGGGACCTATGGCTACACCTTC.

The V and J genes are TRBV4-1 and TRBJ1-6; D is undetermined. The CDR3 has 16 amino acids. Trimming took off 2 bases at V and 11 bases at J, with 19 bases between the two ends. In germline, CDR1 is MGHRA, CDR2 YSYEKL. Here the CDR3 DNA reads TGCGCCAGCAGCCAAACTACACGAGACCCGCCGGCACCCCTCCACTTT. Translation: CASSQTTRDPPAPLHF.

This chain links TRBV7-9 with TRBJ1-6; D might be TRBD1 (5 bases). This CDR3 is 15 amino acids long. V was pared by 1 base and J by 10 bases, with 14 bases between. Germline V gene sequence: CDR1 SEHNR, CDR2 FQNEAQ (reference sequence). CDR3 protein: CASSLGAGPESPLHF. CDR3 DNA: TGTGCCAGCAGCTTAGGCGCGGGGCCAGAGTCACCCCTCCACTTT. Full variable domain (rest looked up from reference TRBV7-9 and TRBJ1-6): DTGVSQNPRHKITKRGQNVTFRCDPISEHNRLYWYRQTLGQGPEFLTYFQNEAQLEKSRLLSDRFSAERPKGSFSTLEIQRTEQGDSAMYLCASSLGAGPESPLHFGNGTRLTVT.

The chain uses TRBV2 and TRBJ1-6, with a tentative D call TRBD1 (5 bases). Per the germline V gene, CDR1 is SNHLY and CDR2 is FYNNEI. V lost 6 bases and J lost 10, with 13 bases in between. This CDR3 has 13 residues. In DNA, the CDR3 is TGTGCCAGCAGGGGGCCCTCGGGGTCACCCCTCCACTTT. It codes for CASRGPSGSPLHF.

This rearrangement joins TRBV7-2 to TRBJ2-5, with 10 positions matching TRBD2. This CDR3 has 18 amino acids. After removal of 0 bases from V and 5 bases from J, the junction contained 12 bases not matched to a gene. Germline V gives CDR1 SGHTA, CDR2 FQGNSA. Here the CDR3 reads CASSLAPGTSVRPETQYF. The CDR3 bases are TGTGCCAGCAGCTTAGCGCCTGGGACTAGCGTCCGCCCGGAGACCCAGTACTTC.

The V call is TRBV12-3 or TRBV12-4, the J call TRBJ1-1; D gene unclear. The CDR3 loop spans 11 amino acids. V was clipped by 1 base and J by 3 bases, with 0 bases between them. The DNA of the CDR3 is TGTGCCAGCAGTTTAGACACTGAAGCTTTCTTT. Translation gives CASSLDTEAFF.

The chain uses TRBV12-5 and TRBJ2-7; D remains unclear. CDR3 size: 12 residues. Germline assignment: CDR1 LGHNT and CDR2 FRNRAP. Trimming removed 6 bases at V and 2 bases at J, with 8 bases between. The CDR3 DNA follows: TGTGCTAGTGGCCCCTATACCTACGAGCAGTACTTC. This sequence encodes CASGPYTYEQYF.

This clone appeared a single time. The gene calls are TRBV3-1 (or the pseudogene TRBV3-2) and TRBJ1-1, with TRBD1 identical over 10 bases. This CDR3 is built from 13 residues. Trimming removed 3 bases from V and 6 bases from J; junction bases left unmatched: 1. Per germline, CDR1 LGHDT and CDR2 YNNKEL (reference sequence). In nucleotides, the CDR3 is TGTGCCAGCAGCCAGGGGACAGGGGCTGAAGCTTTCTTT. Its protein product is CASSQGTGAEAFF.

The chain combines TRBV5-5 with TRBJ1-2; D gene unclear. The CDR3 spans 16 residues. V was shortened by 1 base and J by 2 bases, with 15 bases between the two germline ends. CDR1 is SGHKS, CDR2 YYEKEE, per germline (reference sequence). CDR3 DNA: TGTGCCAGCAGCTTGCTGGTGAACACTGCAAACTATGGCTACACCTTC. Protein: CASSLLVNTANYGYTF. Full variable domain (outside the CDR3, taken from reference TRBV5-5 and TRBJ1-2): DAGVTQSPTHLIKTRGQQVTLRCSPISGHKSVSWYQQVLGQGPQFIFQYYEKEERGRGNFPDRFSARQFPNYSSELNVNALLLGDSALYLCASSLLVNTANYGYTFGSGTRLTVV.